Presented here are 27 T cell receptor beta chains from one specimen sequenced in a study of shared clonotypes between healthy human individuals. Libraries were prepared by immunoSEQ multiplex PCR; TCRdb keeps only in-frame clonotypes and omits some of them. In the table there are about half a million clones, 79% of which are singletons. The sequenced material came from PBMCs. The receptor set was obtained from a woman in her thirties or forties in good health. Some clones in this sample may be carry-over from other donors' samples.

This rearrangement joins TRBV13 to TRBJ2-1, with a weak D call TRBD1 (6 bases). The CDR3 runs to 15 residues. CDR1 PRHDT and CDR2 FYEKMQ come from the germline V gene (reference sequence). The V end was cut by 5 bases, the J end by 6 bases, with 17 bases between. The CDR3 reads CASSRQPTRGNEQFF. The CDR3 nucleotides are TGTGCCAGCAGCCGACAGCCGACCAGGGGCAATGAGCAGTTCTTC. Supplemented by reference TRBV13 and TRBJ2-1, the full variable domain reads AAGVIQSPRHLIKEKRETATLKCYPIPRHDTVYWYQQGPGQDPQFLISFYEKMQSDKGSIPDRFSAQQFSDYHSELNMSSLELGDSALYFCASSRQPTRGNEQFFGPGTRLTVL.

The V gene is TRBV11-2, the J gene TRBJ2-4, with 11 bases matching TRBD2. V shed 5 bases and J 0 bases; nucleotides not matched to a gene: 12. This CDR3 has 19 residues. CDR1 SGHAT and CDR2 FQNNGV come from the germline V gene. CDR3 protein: CASSPLRLAGGLAKNIQYF. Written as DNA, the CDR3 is TGTGCCAGCAGCCCACTTAGGCTAGCGGGAGGATTAGCCAAAAACATTCAGTACTTC.

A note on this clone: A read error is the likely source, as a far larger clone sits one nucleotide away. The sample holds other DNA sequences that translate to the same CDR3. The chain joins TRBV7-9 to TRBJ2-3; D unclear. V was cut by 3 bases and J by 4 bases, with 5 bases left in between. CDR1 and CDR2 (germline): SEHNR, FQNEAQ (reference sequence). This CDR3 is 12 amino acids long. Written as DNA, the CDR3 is TGTGCCAGCAGCTTGGCGGCAGATACGCAGTATTTT. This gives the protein CASSLAADTQYF. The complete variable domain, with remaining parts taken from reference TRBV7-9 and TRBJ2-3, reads DTGVSQNPRHKITKRGQNVTFRCDPISEHNRLYWYRQTLGQGPEFLTYFQNEAQLEKSRLLSDRFSAERPKGSFSTLEIQRTEQGDSAMYLCASSLAADTQYFGPGTRLTVL.

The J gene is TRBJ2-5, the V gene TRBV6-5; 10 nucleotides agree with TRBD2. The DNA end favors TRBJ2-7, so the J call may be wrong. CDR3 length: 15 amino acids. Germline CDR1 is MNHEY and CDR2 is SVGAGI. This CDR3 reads CASSYKREGYYEQYF. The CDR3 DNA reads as TGTGCCAGCAGTTACAAGCGGGAGGGTTACTACGAGCAGTACTTC.

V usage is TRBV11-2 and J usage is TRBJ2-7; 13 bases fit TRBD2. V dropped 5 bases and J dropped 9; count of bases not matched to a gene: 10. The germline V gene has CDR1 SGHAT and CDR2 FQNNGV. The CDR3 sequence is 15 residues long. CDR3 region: CASSSQWTSGRGQYF. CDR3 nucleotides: TGTGCCAGCAGCAGCCAGTGGACTAGCGGGAGAGGGCAGTACTTC. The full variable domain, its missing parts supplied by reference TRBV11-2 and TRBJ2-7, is EAGVAQSPRYKIIEKRQSVAFWCNPISGHATLYWYQQILGQGPKLLIQFQNNGVVDDSQLPKDRFSAERLKGVDSTLKIQPAKLEDSAVYLCASSSQWTSGRGQYFGPGTRLTVT.

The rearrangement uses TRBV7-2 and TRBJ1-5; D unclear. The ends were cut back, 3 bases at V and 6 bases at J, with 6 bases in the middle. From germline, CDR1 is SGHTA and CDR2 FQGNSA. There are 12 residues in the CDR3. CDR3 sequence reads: CASSLPSQPQHF. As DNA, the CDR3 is TGTGCCAGCAGCTTGCCAAGTCAGCCCCAGCATTTT.

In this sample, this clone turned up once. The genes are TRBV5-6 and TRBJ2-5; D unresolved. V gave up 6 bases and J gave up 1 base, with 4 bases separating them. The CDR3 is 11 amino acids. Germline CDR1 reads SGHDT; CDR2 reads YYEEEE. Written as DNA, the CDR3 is TGTGCCAGCACCGCCCAAGAGACCCAGTACTTC. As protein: CASTAQETQYF.

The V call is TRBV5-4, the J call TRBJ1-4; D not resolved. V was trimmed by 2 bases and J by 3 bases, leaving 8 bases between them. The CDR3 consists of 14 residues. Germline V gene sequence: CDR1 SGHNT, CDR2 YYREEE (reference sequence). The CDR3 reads CASSFGLANEKLFF. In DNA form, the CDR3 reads TGTGCCAGCAGCTTTGGGTTGGCTAATGAAAAACTGTTTTTT.

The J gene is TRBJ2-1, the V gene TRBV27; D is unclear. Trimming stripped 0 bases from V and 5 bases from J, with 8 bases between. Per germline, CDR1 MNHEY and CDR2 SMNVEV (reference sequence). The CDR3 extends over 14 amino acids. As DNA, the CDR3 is TGTGCCAGCAGTTTATCGGGTTATCACAATGAGCAGTTCTTC. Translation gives CASSLSGYHNEQFF.

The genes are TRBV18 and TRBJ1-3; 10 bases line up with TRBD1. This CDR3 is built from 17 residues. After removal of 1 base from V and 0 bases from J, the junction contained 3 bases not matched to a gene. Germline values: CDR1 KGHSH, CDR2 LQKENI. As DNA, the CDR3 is TGTGCCAGCTCACCACGACAGGGGGCCCTCTCTGGAAACACCATATATTTT. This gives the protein CASSPRQGALSGNTIYF.

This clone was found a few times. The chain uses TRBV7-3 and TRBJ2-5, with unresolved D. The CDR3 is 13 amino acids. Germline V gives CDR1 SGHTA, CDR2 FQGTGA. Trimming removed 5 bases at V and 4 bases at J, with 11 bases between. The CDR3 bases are TGTGCCAGCAGCCCCCGGGTCGGAGAGACCCAGTACTTC. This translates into CASSPRVGETQYF.

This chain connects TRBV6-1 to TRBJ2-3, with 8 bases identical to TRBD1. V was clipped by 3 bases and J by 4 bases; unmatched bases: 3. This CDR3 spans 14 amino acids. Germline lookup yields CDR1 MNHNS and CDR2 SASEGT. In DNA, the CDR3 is TGTGCCAGCAGTGACTCGACAGGGGCAGATACGCAGTATTTT. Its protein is CASSDSTGADTQYF.

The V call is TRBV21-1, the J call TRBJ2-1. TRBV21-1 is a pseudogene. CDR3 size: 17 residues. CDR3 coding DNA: TGTGCCAGCAGCAAAGGGGCTCGGGACGGAGCTGACAATGAGCAGTTCTTC. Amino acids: CASSKGARDGADNEQFF.

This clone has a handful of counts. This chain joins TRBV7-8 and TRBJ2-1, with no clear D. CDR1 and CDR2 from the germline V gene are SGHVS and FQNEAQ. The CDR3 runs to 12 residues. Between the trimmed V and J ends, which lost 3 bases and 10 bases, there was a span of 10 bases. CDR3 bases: TGTGCCAGCAGCTTCACTCTAGTGGAGCAGTTCTTC. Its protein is CASSFTLVEQFF.

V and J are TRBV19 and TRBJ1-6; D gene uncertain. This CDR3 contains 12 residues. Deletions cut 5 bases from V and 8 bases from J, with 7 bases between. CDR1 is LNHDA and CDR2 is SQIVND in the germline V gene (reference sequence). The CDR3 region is CASSLSDSPLHF. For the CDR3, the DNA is TGTGCCAGTAGTCTCTCAGATTCACCCCTCCACTTT.

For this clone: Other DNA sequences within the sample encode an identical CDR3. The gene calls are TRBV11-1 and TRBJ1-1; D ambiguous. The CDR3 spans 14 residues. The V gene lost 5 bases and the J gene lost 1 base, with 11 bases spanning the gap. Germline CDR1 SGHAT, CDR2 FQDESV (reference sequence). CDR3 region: CASSATRGNTEAFF. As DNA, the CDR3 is TGTGCCAGCAGCGCAACCCGGGGGAACACTGAAGCTTTCTTT.

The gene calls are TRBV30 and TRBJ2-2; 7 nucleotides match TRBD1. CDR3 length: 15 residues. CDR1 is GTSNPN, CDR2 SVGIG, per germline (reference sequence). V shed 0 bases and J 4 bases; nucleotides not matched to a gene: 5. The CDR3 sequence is CAWSVVAGGTGELFF. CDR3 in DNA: TGTGCCTGGAGTGTAGTGGCAGGGGGCACCGGGGAGCTGTTTTTT.

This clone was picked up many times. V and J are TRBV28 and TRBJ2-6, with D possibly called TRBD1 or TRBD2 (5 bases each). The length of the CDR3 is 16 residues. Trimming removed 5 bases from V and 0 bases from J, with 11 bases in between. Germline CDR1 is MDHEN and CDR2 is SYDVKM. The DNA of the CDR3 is TGTGCCAGCAGTCCCGGGACGGCCTCTGGGGCCAACGTCCTGACTTTC. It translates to CASSPGTASGANVLTF.

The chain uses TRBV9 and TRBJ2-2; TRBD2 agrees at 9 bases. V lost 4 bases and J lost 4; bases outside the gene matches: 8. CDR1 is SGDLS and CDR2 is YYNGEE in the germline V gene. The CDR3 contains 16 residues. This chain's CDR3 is CASSFGTSPGTGELFF. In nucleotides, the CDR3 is TGTGCCAGCAGCTTTGGGACTAGCCCGGGCACCGGGGAGCTGTTTTTT.

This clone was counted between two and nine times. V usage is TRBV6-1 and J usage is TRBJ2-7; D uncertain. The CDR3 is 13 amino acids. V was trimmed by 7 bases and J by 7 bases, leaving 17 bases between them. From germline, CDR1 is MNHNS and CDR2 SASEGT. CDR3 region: CASTPTVVGEQYF. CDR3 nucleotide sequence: TGTGCCAGCACCCCGACGGTGGTGGGGGAGCAGTACTTC.

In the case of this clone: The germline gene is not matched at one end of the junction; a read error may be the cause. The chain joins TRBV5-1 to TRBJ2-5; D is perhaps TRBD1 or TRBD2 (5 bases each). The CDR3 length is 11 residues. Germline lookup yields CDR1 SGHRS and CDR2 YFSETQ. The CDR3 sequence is CASSLGGVKNF. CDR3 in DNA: TGCGCCAGCAGCTTGGGAGGGGTGAAGAACTTC.

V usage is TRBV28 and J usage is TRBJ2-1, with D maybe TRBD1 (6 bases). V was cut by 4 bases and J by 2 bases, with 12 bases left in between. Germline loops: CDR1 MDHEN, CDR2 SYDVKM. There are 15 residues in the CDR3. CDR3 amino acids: CASSSNRVTYNEQFF. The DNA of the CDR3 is TGTGCCAGCAGTTCGAACAGGGTTACCTACAATGAGCAGTTCTTC.

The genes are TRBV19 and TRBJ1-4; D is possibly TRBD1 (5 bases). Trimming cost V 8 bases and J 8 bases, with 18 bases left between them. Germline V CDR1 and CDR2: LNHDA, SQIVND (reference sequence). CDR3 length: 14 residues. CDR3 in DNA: TGTGCCAGTGGGCATAACGGGAGGGGAGAAAAACTGTTTTTT. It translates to CASGHNGRGEKLFF.

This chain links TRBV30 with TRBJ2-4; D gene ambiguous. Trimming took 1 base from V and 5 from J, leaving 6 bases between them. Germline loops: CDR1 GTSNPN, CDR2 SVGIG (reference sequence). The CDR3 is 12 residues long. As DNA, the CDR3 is TGTGCCTGGAGTGGCACTGAAAACATTCAGTACTTC. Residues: CAWSGTENIQYF. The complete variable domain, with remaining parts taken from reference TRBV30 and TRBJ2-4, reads SQTIHQWPATLVQPVGSPLSLECTVEGTSNPNLYWYRQAAGRGLQLLFYSVGIGQISSEVPQNLSASRPQDRQFILSSKKLLLSDSGFYLCAWSGTENIQYFGAGTRLSVL.

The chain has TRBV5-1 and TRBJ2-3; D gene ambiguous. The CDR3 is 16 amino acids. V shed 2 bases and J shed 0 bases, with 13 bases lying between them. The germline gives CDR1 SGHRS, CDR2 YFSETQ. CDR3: CASSFTPSRSTDTQYF. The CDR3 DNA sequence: TGCGCCAGCAGCTTTACCCCCAGCCGGAGCACAGATACGCAGTATTTT.

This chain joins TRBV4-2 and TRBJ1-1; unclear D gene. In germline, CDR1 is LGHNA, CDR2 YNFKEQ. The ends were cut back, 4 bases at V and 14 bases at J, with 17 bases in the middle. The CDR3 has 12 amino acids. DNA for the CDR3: TGTGCCAGCAGCCCGGGAGTGTTGGGCCCCTTCTTT. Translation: CASSPGVLGPFF.

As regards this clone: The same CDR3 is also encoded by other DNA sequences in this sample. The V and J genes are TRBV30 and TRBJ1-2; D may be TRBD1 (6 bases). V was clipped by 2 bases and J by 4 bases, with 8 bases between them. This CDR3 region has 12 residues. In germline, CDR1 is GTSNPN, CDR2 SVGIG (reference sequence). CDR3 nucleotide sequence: TGTGCCTGGAGTCGCAGGGGCTATGGCTACACCTTC. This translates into CAWSRRGYGYTF.